This T cell receptor beta chain was recorded in a study of sequential checkpoint blockade in melanoma (dated by TCRdb to between 2019 and 2020). About the full investigation: In a 1:1 randomization, patients received either first-line nivolumab then ipilimumab (arm A) or ipilimumab then nivolumab (arm B). About three quarters of the matched pre- and post-treatment tumor biopsy pairs came from the same lesion. For 20 to 25 patients, matched tumor biopsies were taken both before treatment and at week 13, after single-agent nivolumab (arm A) or ipilimumab (arm B). Maintenance nivolumab was given following each of the two trial sequences. DNA from over 80 pretreatment melanoma tumor samples was subjected to TCRbeta immunosequencing. The investigation overall reported the following: Small sample sizes and reduced statistical power limited the within-arm analyses of tumor T-cell fraction. Patients whose tumor T-cell fraction and clonality increased by week 13 were about 30 times more likely to achieve clinical benefit. The model for predicting response that combines TCR metrics with mutation burden needs to be validated in larger, independent patient cohorts. Tumor T-cell fraction and clonality were correlated with PD-L1 staining and CD8+ T-cell counts, but not with mutational load. In the nivolumab-first arm (arm A), an association was found between pretreatment tumor TIL clonality and response (P = .04).

This sample's treatment or condition label indicates: randomized to nivolumab then ipilimumab (arm A) or the reverse (arm B). None of the patients in the trial had previously been given DNA-damaging chemotherapy. CheckMate 064, a randomized, open-label phase II trial of sequential checkpoint blockade, was the source of the samples, all of which came from patients with melanoma. Genomic DNA from formalin-fixed paraffin-embedded (FFPE) tissue samples served as the input for tumor TCR sequencing. TCRbeta CDR3 regions were immunosequenced from genomic DNA with the immunoSEQ Assay. Before high-throughput sequencing, the genomic DNA was amplified using bias-controlled multiplex PCR. From the authors' description of their analysis: To quantify the absolute abundance of each unique TCRbeta CDR3 region, the sequences were collapsed and filtered. Clonality was defined as 1 minus Pielou's evenness and was calculated using productive rearrangements only. Tumor T-cell fraction was calculated by normalizing TCRbeta template counts to the amount of usable DNA, which was estimated from several housekeeping genes. Clones with significantly greater frequencies in on-treatment versus baseline samples were identified using a previously published method. TCRdb provides this immuneACCESS table in a form limited to in-frame rearrangements. Some clones are lacking; in checked studies, under half of them reflect an unresolved V gene, and why the rest are absent is not known. For V, J and clone size, that table is used; D and trimming come from the DNA. The sample table lists about 9,600 clones, more than 20% of them with a count of one. The leading ten clones occupy less than 20% of the sample.

In the germline V gene, CDR1 corresponds to SGHNT and CDR2 to YENEEA. The V end loses 5 bases and the J end loses 6 bases, and a stretch of 19 bases separates them. The CDR3 spans 16 residues, from the cysteine through the phenylalanine. Left in the record is the CDR3 DNA by itself, 48 bases read in frame from the first base. Judged by its sample share, this clone qualifies as medium-sized (0.01 to 0.1%). Which antigen it targets is not known. No base quality information exists; no much larger clone differs at one position. The sequencing used tumor tissue (inferred from file names), collected from a patient given nivolumab and ipilimumab in sequence. The sequence came from a human donor with melanoma. The chain is assembled from TRBV11-3 and TRBJ2-2; no D segment can be confidently identified. CDR3 loop: CASSRTGPSVPGELFF. The DNA sequence follows: TGTGCCAGCAGCCGGACCGGGCCTAGTGTACCCGGGGAGCTGTTTTTT.